This T cell receptor (beta chain) was obtained from a study of blood T cell dynamics during melanoma immunotherapy (dated by TCRdb to between 2020 and 2021). About the full investigation: The patients had metastatic melanoma and were given first-line pembrolizumab or nivolumab plus ipilimumab as standard of care in the United Kingdom. The training cohort was made up of consecutive patients, while a further independent group of patients from the same centre was pooled to form an external validation set. To identify early correlates of response, the study profiled peripheral T cell receptor repertoires in patients with metastatic melanoma before and after one cycle of checkpoint inhibitor therapy.

Broader findings and caveats from the paper: Unlike progressors, patients who went on to achieve disease control showed a bifurcated reorganization of the PBMC repertoire at W3, with either increased clonality or increased diversity. The relatively small sample size was recognized as a factor that could limit how well the results generalize. Whether the T cell clones behind the repertoire changes were melanoma-specific or instead reflected general immune activation was something the study could not determine.

The time point label corresponds to: pre-treatment baseline. Blood was sampled before treatment (T0) and at week 3 (W3), after the first cycle of checkpoint blockade. Except for a couple of patients with rapid clinical progression, response was assessed 12 weeks after the first infusion by RECIST 1.1; disease control meant complete response, partial response or stable disease. Patients were not eligible if they had prior systemic cancer treatment, concomitant immunosuppressant therapy or synchronous other active malignancies. To track both circulating cells and T cell turnover, TCR beta was sequenced from bulk PBMC as well as from plasma cell-free DNA. PBMC were isolated from blood with Lymphoprep and SepMate tubes, followed by red cell lysis. QIAamp DNA Blood Mini kits were used to extract DNA from both PBMC and sorted T cell subsets. Spanning cysteine to phenylalanine, the CDR3 consists of 12 amino acids. Solely the CDR3 DNA is kept, with 36 bases framed from the first base. Unmatched junction bases come to 6, with V trimmed by 10 bases and J by 3 bases. Per the germline V gene, MDHEN is the CDR1 and SYDVKM is the CDR2.

As for this clone: The clone's antigen remains unknown. It has no much larger one-base neighbor in the sample; base qualities were not kept.

A fixed 350 ng of DNA was loaded for every bulk PBMC sample. The immunoSEQ TCRb Assay kit was used according to manufacturer instructions to amplify TCR beta CDR3 sequences from genomic DNA. The KAPA Library Quantification Kit for Illumina platforms was used to quantify pooled libraries by qPCR. Pooled libraries were sequenced on an Illumina NextSeq 500, clustered at roughly 0.55-1.1 pM. The study's own analysis went as follows. Analysis of the TCR data relied on immunoSEQ ANALYZER and the R LymphoSeq package. A rearrangement efficiency score was calculated as productive divided by the sum of productive and non-productive CDR3 sequences. Within each patient, timepoints were compared pairwise for clonality, measured with the Gini coefficient, and for diversity, measured with the Renyi index at alpha=1. In LymphoSeq, clonal relatedness was computed with an edit distance of 3 and repertoire similarity was computed with the Bhattacharyya coefficient. Linear discriminant analysis on week-3 changes in clonality and diversity was built with the R MASS and caret packages to classify response. This is the immuneACCESS table as TCRdb keeps it, with only in-frame sequences that have V and J called. A part of the clones is gone; compared with another copy, unresolved V genes explain less than half, and the rest is unexplained. The V and J calls and the clone size are those of that table, but D and trimming were determined from the DNA. Across this sample there are 10,000 or so clones, with about 90% seen only once. Clones ranked in the top ten supply roughly 32% of the sample.

Here the sequenced sample was blood, taken from a patient treated with checkpoint blockade. The chain was built from TRBV28 and TRBJ2-7; the junction holds 7 bases that match TRBD1. This receptor was taken from a human donor with melanoma. The nucleotide sequence reads TGTGCCACCCGTGACAGGGTCTACGAGCAGTACTTC. It specifies CATRDRVYEQYF.